This TCR beta chain was recorded in a study of immune evolution from preneoplasia to lung adenocarcinoma. Assay: immunoSEQ multiplex PCR; the TCRdb copy retains only in-frame clones and omits some. The data show under 15,000 clones, roughly 87% seen once. About this clone itself: The antigen remains unidentified.

The study, taken as a whole, reports: Clonality was highest in normal lung, lower in later-stage lesions apparently. Normal lung had the highest top T cell clone frequencies.

J gave up 5 bases and V 3 bases, and 6 bases lay outside the gene matches. This CDR3 contains 15 residues. Germline V gives CDR1 SGHTS, CDR2 YDEGEE. Sample: FFPE lung adenocarcinoma in situ tissue. The gene calls are TRBV5-8 and TRBJ2-7; 12 bases are a match to TRBD1. The TCR comes from a donor of 70 years or more with lung adenocarcinoma. The CDR3 region is CASSSSGTGGDEQYF. CDR3 sequence (DNA): TGTGCCAGCAGCTCGTCCGGGACAGGGGGCGACGAGCAGTACTTC. Filled out from reference TRBV5-8 and TRBJ2-7, the complete variable domain reads EAGVTQSPTHLIKTRGQQATLRCSPISGHTSVYWYQQALGLGLQFLLWYDEGEERNRGNFPPRFSGRQFPNYSSELNVNALELEDSALYLCASSSSGTGGDEQYFGPGTRLTVT.